The source of this TCR beta chain is a study of blood T cell repertoires in COVID-19. Looked up from germline, CDR1 is LGHNT and CDR2 is FRNRAP. V lost 0 bases and J lost 4; bases outside the gene matches: 4. This CDR3 region has 17 residues. Per the original data handling: Estimation of nucleated cell counts was performed using reference gene primer amplification. Only in-frame clones appear in the TCRdb table, and some are missing; sequencing was by immunoSEQ multiplex PCR. The DNA gave D and trimming, while V, J and clone size come from that table. Seen here are about 290,000 clones, around 89% observed once, and the top ten hold about 4.6%.

The rearrangement links TRBV12-5 to TRBJ2-7; 15 bases match TRBD2. This TCR derives from a man between 35 and 55 years old with acute or convalescent COVID-19. Material for sequencing was peripheral blood. The CDR3 loop reads CASGLVGTSGGIYEQYF. CDR3 nucleotides: TGTGCTAGTGGTTTGGTCGGGACTAGCGGGGGGATTTACGAGCAGTACTTC. Filled out from reference TRBV12-5 and TRBJ2-7, the complete variable domain reads DARVTQTPRHKVTEMGQEVTMRCQPILGHNTVFWYRQTMMQGLELLAYFRNRAPLDDSGMPKDRFSAEMPDATLATLKIQPSEPRDSAVYFCASGLVGTSGGIYEQYFGPGTRLTVT.